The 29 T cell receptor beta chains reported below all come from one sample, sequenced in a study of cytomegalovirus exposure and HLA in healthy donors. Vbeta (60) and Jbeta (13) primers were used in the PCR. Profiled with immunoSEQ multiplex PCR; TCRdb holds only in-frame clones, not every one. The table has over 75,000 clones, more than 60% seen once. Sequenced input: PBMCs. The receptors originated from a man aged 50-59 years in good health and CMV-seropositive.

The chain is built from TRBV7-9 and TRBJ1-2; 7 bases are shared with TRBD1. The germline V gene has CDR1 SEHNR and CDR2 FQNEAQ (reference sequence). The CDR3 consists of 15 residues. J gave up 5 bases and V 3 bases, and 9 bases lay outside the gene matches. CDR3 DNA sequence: TGTGCCAGCAGCTTGAAAGGGGGCTCAGGATATGGCTACACCTTC. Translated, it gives CASSLKGGSGYGYTF.

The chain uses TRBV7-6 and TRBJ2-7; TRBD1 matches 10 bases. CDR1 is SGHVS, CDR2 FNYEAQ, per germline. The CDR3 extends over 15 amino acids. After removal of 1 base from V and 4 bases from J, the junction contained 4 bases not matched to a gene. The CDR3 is CASSLGGTGVYEQYF. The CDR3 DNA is TGTGCCAGCAGCTTAGGCGGGACAGGGGTATACGAGCAGTACTTC.

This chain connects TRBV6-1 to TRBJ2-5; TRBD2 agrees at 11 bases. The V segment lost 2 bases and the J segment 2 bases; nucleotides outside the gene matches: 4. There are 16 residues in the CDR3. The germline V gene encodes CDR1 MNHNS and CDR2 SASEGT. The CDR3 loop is CASSEWLAGGQETQYF. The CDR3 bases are TGTGCCAGCAGTGAATGGCTAGCGGGGGGTCAAGAGACCCAGTACTTC.

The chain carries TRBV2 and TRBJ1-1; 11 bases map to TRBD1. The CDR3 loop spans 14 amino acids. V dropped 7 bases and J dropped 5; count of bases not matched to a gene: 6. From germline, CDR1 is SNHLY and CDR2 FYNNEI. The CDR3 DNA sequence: TGTGCCAGCACCAGGACAGGGGGCGAGACTGAAGCTTTCTTT. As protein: CASTRTGGETEAFF.

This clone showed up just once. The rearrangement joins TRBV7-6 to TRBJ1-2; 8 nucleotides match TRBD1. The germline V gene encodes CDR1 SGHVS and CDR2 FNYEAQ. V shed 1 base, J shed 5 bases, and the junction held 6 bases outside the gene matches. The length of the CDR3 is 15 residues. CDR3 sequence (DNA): TGTGCCAGCAGCTTAGGGACAGGGAAAGGGTATGGCTACACCTTC. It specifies CASSLGTGKGYGYTF. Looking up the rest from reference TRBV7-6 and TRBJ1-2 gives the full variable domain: GAGVSQSPRYKVTKRGQDVALRCDPISGHVSLYWYRQALGQGPEFLTYFNYEAQQDKSGLPNDRFSAERPEGSISTLTIQRTEQRDSAMYRCASSLGTGKGYGYTFGSGTRLTVV.

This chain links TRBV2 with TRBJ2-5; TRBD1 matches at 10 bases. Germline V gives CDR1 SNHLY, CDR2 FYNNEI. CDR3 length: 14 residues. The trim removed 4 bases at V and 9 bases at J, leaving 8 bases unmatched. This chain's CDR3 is CASSVQDRGLAQYF. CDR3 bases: TGTGCCAGCAGTGTGCAGGACAGGGGGTTAGCCCAGTACTTC.

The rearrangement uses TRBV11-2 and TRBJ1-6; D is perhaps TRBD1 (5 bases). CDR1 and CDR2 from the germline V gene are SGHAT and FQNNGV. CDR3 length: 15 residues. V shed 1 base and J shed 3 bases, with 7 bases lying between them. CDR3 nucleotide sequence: TGTGCCAGCAGCTTAGCAGGGTTCTATAATTCACCCCTCCACTTT. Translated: CASSLAGFYNSPLHF.

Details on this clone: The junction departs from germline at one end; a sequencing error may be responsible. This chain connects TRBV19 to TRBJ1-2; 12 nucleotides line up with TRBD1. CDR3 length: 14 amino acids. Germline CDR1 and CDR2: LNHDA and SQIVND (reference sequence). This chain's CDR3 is CASKKGQGAYGYPF. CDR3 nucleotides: TGTGCCAGTAAAAAGGGACAGGGGGCTTATGGCTACCCCTTC.

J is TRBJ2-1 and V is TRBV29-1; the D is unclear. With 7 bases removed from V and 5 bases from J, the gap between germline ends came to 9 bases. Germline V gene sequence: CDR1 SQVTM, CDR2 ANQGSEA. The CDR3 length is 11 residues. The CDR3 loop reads CSAGSDNEQFF. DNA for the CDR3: TGCAGCGCCGGTTCCGACAATGAGCAGTTCTTC.

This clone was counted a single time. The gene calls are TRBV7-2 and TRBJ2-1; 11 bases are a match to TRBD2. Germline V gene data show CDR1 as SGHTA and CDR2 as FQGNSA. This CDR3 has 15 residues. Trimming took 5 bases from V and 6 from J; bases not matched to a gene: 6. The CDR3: CASSAPSGGPNEQFF. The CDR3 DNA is TGTGCCAGCAGCGCCCCTAGCGGGGGGCCCAATGAGCAGTTCTTC. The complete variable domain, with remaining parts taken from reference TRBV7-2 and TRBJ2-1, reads GAGVSQSPSNKVTEKGKDVELRCDPISGHTALYWYRQSLGQGLEFLIYFQGNSAPDKSGLPSDRFSAERTGGSVSTLTIQRTQQEDSAVYLCASSAPSGGPNEQFFGPGTRLTVL.

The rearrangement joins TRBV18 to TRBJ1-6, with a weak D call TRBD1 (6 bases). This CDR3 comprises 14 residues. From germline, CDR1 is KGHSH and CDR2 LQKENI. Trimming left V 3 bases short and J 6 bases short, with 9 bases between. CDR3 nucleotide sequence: TGTGCCAGCTCACCCGGGACACTTAATTCACCCCTCCACTTT. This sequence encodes CASSPGTLNSPLHF.

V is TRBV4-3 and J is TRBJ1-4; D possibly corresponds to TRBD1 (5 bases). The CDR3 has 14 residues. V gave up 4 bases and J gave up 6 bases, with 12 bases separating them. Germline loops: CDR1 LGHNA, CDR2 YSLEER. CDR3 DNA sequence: TGCGCCAGCAGCCTAACAGGACCCGATGAAAAACTGTTTTTT. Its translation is CASSLTGPDEKLFF.

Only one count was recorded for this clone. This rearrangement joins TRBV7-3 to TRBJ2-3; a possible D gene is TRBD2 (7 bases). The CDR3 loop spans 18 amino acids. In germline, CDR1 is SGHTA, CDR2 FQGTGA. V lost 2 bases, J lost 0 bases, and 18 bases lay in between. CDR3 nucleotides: TGTGCCAGCAGCTTAGGCGGGGGCGGGGGCCCTAGCACAGATACGCAGTATTTT. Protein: CASSLGGGGGPSTDTQYF.

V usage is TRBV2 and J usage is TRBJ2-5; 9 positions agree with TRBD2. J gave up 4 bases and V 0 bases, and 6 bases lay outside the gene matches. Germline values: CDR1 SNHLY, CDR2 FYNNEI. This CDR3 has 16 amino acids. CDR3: CASSEASGGLVETQYF. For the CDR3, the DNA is TGTGCCAGCAGTGAAGCGAGCGGGGGGCTCGTAGAGACCCAGTACTTC.

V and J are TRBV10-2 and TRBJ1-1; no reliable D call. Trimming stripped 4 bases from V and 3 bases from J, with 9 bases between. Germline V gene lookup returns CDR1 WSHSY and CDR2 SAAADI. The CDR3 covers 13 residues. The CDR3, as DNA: TGCGCCAGCAGTGGGGTTGCGGACACTGAAGCTTTCTTT. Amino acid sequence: CASSGVADTEAFF.

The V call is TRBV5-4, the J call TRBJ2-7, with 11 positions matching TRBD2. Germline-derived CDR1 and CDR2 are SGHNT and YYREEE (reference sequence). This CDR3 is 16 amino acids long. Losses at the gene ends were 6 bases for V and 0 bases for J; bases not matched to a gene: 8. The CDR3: CASTLGLAGPSYEQYF. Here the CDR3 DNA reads TGTGCCAGCACCTTAGGACTAGCGGGCCCCTCCTACGAGCAGTACTTC.

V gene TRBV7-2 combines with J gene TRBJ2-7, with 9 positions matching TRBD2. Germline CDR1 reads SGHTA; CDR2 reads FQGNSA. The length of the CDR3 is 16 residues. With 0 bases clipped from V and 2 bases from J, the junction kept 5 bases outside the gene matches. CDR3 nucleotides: TGTGCCAGCAGCTTAGCTCCAGCGGGGGGAGCCTACGAGCAGTACTTC. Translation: CASSLAPAGGAYEQYF. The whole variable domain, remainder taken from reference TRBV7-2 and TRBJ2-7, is GAGVSQSPSNKVTEKGKDVELRCDPISGHTALYWYRQSLGQGLEFLIYFQGNSAPDKSGLPSDRFSAERTGGSVSTLTIQRTQQEDSAVYLCASSLAPAGGAYEQYFGPGTRLTVT.

CDR3 nucleotide sequence: TGTGCCAGCAGTGAAGCCGGGACAGGGGGCGCGAACTATGGCTACACCTTC. The encoded protein is CASSEAGTGGANYGYTF. The chain has TRBV2 and TRBJ1-2, with 12 bases lining up with TRBD1. Per the germline V gene, CDR1 is SNHLY and CDR2 is FYNNEI. This CDR3 has 17 amino acids. J gave up 2 bases and V 0 bases, and 4 bases lay outside the gene matches. Full variable domain (rest looked up from reference TRBV2 and TRBJ1-2): EPEVTQTPSHQVTQMGQEVILRCVPISNHLYFYWYRQILGQKVEFLVSFYNNEISEKSEIFDDQFSVERPDGSNFTLKIRSTKLEDSAMYFCASSEAGTGGANYGYTFGSGTRLTVV.

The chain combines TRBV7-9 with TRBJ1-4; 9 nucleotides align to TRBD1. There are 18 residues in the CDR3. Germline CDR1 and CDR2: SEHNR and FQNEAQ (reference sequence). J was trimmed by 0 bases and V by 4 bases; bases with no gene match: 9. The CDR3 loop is CASSSIPGQGTTNEKLFF. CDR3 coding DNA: TGTGCCAGCAGCTCAATCCCGGGACAGGGTACAACTAATGAAAAACTGTTTTTT.

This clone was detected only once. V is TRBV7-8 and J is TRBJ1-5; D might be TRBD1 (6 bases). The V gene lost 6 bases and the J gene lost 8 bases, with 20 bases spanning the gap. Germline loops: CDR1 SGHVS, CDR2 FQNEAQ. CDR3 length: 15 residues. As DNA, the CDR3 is TGTGCCAGCAGAACAGGGACCGCCGACACTGAGCCCCAGCATTTT. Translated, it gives CASRTGTADTEPQHF.

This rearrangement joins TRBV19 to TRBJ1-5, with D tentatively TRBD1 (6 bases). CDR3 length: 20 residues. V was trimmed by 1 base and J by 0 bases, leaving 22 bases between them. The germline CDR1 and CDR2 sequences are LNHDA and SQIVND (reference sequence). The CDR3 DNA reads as TGTGCCAGTAGTATAGGCGGGGGGCGCACGGGCCCTTATAGCAATCAGCCCCAGCATTTT. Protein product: CASSIGGGRTGPYSNQPQHF.

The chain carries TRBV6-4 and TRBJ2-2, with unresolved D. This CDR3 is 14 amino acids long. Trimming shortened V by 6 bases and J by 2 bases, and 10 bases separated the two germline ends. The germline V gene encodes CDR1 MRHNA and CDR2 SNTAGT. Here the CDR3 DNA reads TGTGCCAGCAGAGAACAGTCCAACACCGGGGAGCTGTTTTTT. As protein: CASREQSNTGELFF.

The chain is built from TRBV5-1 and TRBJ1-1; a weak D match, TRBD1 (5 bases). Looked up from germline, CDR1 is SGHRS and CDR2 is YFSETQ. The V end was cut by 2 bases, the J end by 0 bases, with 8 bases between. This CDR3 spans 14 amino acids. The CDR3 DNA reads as TGCGCCAGCAGCTTAGGGGCCTTGAACACTGAAGCTTTCTTT. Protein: CASSLGALNTEAFF.

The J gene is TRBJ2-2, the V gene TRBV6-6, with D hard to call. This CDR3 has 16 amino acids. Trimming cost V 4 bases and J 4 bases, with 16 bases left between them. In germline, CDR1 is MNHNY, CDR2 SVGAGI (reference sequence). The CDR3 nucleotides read TGTGCCAGCAGTTCCCTCTTTAAGAGTAGCACCGGGGAGCTGTTTTTT. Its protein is CASSSLFKSSTGELFF.

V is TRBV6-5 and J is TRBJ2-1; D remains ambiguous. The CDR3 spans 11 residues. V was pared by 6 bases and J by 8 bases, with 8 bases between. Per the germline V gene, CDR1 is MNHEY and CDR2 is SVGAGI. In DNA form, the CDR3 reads TGTGCCAGCAGAGATTTAGATGAGCAGTTCTTC. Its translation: CASRDLDEQFF.

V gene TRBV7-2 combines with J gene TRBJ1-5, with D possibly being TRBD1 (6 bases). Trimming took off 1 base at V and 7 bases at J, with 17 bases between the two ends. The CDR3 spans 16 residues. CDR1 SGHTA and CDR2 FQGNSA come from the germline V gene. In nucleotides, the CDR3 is TGTGCCAGCAGCTTAGATCCCACAGGGTCGGAACAGCCCCAGCATTTT. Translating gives CASSLDPTGSEQPQHF.

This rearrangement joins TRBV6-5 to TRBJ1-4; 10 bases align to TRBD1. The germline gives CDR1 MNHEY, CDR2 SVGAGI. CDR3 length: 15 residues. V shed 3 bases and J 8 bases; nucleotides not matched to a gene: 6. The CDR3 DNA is TGTGCCAGCAGTTATCGACAGGGGGCAAGAGAAAAACTGTTTTTT. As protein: CASSYRQGAREKLFF.

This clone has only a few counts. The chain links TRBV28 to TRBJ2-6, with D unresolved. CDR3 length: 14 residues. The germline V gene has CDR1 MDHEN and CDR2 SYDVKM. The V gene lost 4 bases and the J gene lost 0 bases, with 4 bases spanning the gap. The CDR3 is CASSSNSGANVLTF. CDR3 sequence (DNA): TGTGCCAGCAGTTCTAACTCTGGGGCCAACGTCCTGACTTTC.

CDR3: CASSPSGGYEQYF. The CDR3 coding sequence is TGTGCCAGCAGTCCATCGGGAGGCTACGAGCAGTACTTC. The V and J genes are TRBV7-2 and TRBJ2-7; 7 positions agree with TRBD2. Losses at the gene ends were 6 bases for V and 3 bases for J; bases not matched to a gene: 5. Germline assignment: CDR1 SGHTA and CDR2 FQGNSA. The CDR3 is 13 residues long.